This T cell receptor beta chain was sequenced in a study of T-cell reconstitution after alpha-beta-depleted transplantation in children. This clonotype was observed a few times. The CDR3 has 14 residues. Germline-derived CDR1 and CDR2 are MNHEY and SMNVEV (reference sequence). V lost 6 bases and J 8 bases, leaving 19 bases between the germline ends. Molecular barcoding with unique molecular identifiers was used for the TCRbeta library. TCRdb re-derived calls from the PCR reads in MiXCR, one entry per CDR3 protein. This repertoire shows 530,000 or so distinct CDR3 sequences, around 27% found once; its top ten account for under 45%.

This sample comprised PBMCs, obtained before TCRalphabeta/CD19-depleted stem cell transplant. The TCR originated in a boy under two years old with Wiskott-Aldrich syndrome, due to receive a stem cell transplant. V and J are TRBV27 and TRBJ1-2; D is perhaps TRBD1 (6 bases). The CDR3 loop reads CASSFARGGSGYTF. CDR3 nucleotides: TGTGCCAGCAGCTTCGCACGGGGGGGCTCCGGCTACACCTTC.